This TCR beta chain appears in the sequencing data of a study of blood T cell repertoires in COVID-19. In the authors' methods: Amplification of reference gene primers provided the estimated nucleated cell counts. Sequencing used immunoSEQ multiplex PCR; TCRdb keeps in-frame clones, though not all of them. V and J calls plus clone size are reproduced from that table; the DNA served to infer D and trimming. The sample holds approximately 440,000 clones, 90% seen once. The sequenced sample consisted of PBMCs or T cells enriched from blood (not recorded which). The receptor was derived from a man between 18 and 35 years old who had recovered from COVID-19.

CDR3 DNA sequence: TGTGCCAGCAGCTTAGTACAGGTGAATGAAAAACTGTTTTTT. Its translation is CASSLVQVNEKLFF. The chain combines TRBV11-3 with TRBJ1-4; D might be TRBD1 (5 bases). There are 14 residues in the CDR3. In germline, CDR1 is SGHNT, CDR2 YENEEA. V lost 1 base and J 5 bases, leaving 8 bases between the germline ends.